The sequence of this T cell receptor (beta chain) was determined in a study of chemoradiotherapy in HPV16-positive cancers. About the study: Candidate HPV-specific T-cell clones and common TCR motifs came from functional assays in a couple of HPV16-positive patients. Study conclusions and caveats: HPV-responsive T-cell expansion during chemoradiotherapy was linked to improved recurrence-free survival in HPV16-positive patients. Candidate HPV-specific clones and E7-related TCR motifs grew in tumor during treatment.

Concerning this clone itself: The antigen is not known.

The CDR3 sequence is 15 residues long. The V end was cut by 0 bases, the J end by 2 bases, with 11 bases between. Germline assignment: CDR1 GTSNPN and CDR2 SVGIG (reference sequence). Samples were taken several times over chemoradiotherapy. Measured with immunoSEQ multiplex PCR; TCRdb has only the in-frame clones, and not every one. This sample yields some 980 clones, of which 85% are seen a single time; 9% to 10% belongs to the top ten. The V and J genes are TRBV30 and TRBJ1-5; the D gene is possibly TRBD1 (6 bases). The sequenced sample was tumor tissue, obtained from a patient who underwent chemoradiotherapy. This sequence was found in a human donor with HPV-associated anogenital cancer. This CDR3 reads CAWSVAGARNQPQHF. CDR3 coding DNA: TGTGCCTGGAGTGTTGCAGGGGCCCGCAATCAGCCCCAGCATTTT.